This T cell receptor (beta chain) stems from a study of T cell responses to AZD1222 COVID-19 vaccine. Overall study findings and caveats: Repertoires were sampled only after the peak T cell response.

Sequencing was performed with immunoSEQ multiplex PCR; in TCRdb, only in-frame clones are kept and a portion is missing. The sample carries tens of thousands of clones, about 93% recorded once. Turning to this clone: No antigen is known for it.

Germline V gene sequence: CDR1 MDHEN, CDR2 SYDVKM. Trimming removed 7 bases from V and 3 bases from J, with 15 bases in between. CDR3 length: 14 amino acids. Sequenced here: peripheral blood, sampled 28 days after the second AZD1222 dose. V gene TRBV28 combines with J gene TRBJ1-1, with D perhaps TRBD1 (5 bases). The receptor comes from an adult who received the AZD1222 COVID-19 vaccine. The CDR3 protein is CASTVGGGYTEAFF. CDR3 DNA sequence: TGTGCCAGCACCGTGGGGGGAGGGTACACTGAAGCTTTCTTT.